This TCR beta chain was captured by sequencing in a study of shared T cell receptors in the human thymus. The CDR3 contains 20 residues. Germline values: CDR1 SGHNT, CDR2 YENEEA. The ends lost 3 bases at V and 0 bases at J; junction bases unmatched: 12. Assay used: immunoSEQ multiplex PCR; TCRdb lists only in-frame clones, some missing. The data contain hundreds of thousands of clones, approximately 83% of them singletons. These data were likewise used in another study, on human thymus T cells. That study adds: Donation came from healthy Finnish infants having corrective surgery for congenital heart defects.

The receptor's source is a girl in the first two years of life with a congenital heart defect. The V and J genes are TRBV11-3 and TRBJ2-2, with 11 bases matching TRBD1. Sequencing input: thymocytes. The CDR3 DNA follows: TGTGCCAGCAGCTTCTTCCCGGGACAGGGGGGGGAAACGAACACCGGGGAGCTGTTTTTT. Amino acids: CASSFFPGQGGETNTGELFF.